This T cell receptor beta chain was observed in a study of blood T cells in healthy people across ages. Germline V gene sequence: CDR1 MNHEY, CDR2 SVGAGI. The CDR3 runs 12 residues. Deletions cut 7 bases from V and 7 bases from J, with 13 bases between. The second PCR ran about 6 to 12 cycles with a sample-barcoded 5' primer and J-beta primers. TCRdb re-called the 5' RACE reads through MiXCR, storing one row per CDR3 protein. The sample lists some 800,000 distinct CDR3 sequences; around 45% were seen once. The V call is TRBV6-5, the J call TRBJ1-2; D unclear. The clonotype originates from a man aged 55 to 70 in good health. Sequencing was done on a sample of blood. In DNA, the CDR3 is TGTGCCAGCAAGGACGCGACGGGTGGCTACACCTTC. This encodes CASKDATGGYTF.